One T cell receptor (beta chain) is described in this entry. This record comes from a study of blood T cell repertoires in COVID-19. Study in general: Researchers got acute and convalescent COVID-19 samples from the United States, Italy and Spain. T cells, B-cell-depleted T cells, or PBMCs provided the cDNA or gDNA that served as material.

The CDR3 covers 15 residues. CDR1 and CDR2 from the germline V gene are SGHRS and YFSETQ. Trimming took off 2 bases at V and 6 bases at J, with 15 bases between the two ends. Per the original methods: Reference gene primer amplification in the assay estimated nucleated cell counts. Produced via immunoSEQ multiplex PCR; TCRdb's table is partial and in-frame only. V, J and clone size are taken as reported in that table, and D and trimming were inferred from the DNA itself. The table has 250,000 to 300,000 clones, 65% to 90% seen once. This TCR derives from a man aged 30-40 years with active or convalescent COVID-19. The chain employs TRBV5-1 and TRBJ2-1; TRBD1 might be the D (5 bases). Sequencing was performed on peripheral blood. CDR3 sequence: CASSFWAGWGNEQFF. The CDR3 DNA follows: TGCGCCAGCAGCTTTTGGGCAGGGTGGGGCAATGAGCAGTTCTTC.